This T cell receptor beta chain derives from a study of T cell responses to AZD1222 COVID-19 vaccine. Some clones are missing from TCRdb's copy, which holds only in-frame ones; the method was immunoSEQ multiplex PCR. The profile shows roughly 180,000 clones, around 93% of them singletons. Study-level findings and limits: Spike as a whole was targeted by vaccine-associated CD4 TCRs, dominant at 160-218 and 743-854. Baseline seropositives among AZD1222 recipients totaled only 5 to 7.

The CDR3 is 11 amino acids. Trimming removed 1 base from V and 4 bases from J, with 1 base in between. In germline, CDR1 is LGHDT, CDR2 YNNKEL (reference sequence). Concerning this clone: Its antigen is not known. Different DNA sequences within this sample yield the same CDR3.

The sample consisted of peripheral blood, taken 28 days after the second dose of the MenACWY control vaccine. The rearrangement joins TRBV3-1 (or the pseudogene TRBV3-2) to TRBJ1-2, with D uncertain. The clonotype originates from an adult who received the MenACWY meningococcal vaccine as a control. Written as DNA, the CDR3 is TGTGCCAGCAGCCAAGCCTATGGCTACACCTTC. As protein: CASSQAYGYTF.